These 16 T cell receptor beta chains share one sample of origin, sequenced in a study of blood T cell repertoires in COVID-19. Assay used: immunoSEQ multiplex PCR; TCRdb lists only in-frame clones, some missing. The data hold about 51,000 clones, with about 86% observed a single time. Specimen: peripheral blood. Receptors originate from a man older than 75 with active COVID-19.

The chain carries TRBV18 and TRBJ1-1; TRBD1 matches 7 bases. Germline CDR1 and CDR2: KGHSH and LQKENI. With V trimmed by 3 bases and J by 0 bases, 1 base remained unmatched. The CDR3 contains 14 residues. This chain's CDR3 is CASSPGQLNTEAFF. CDR3 sequence (DNA): TGTGCCAGCTCACCGGGACAGTTGAACACTGAAGCTTTCTTT.

The CDR3 protein is CASSLDRATYEQYF. The CDR3 DNA reads as TGTGCCAGCAGCCTAGACAGGGCTACCTACGAGCAGTACTTC. This sequence joins TRBV7-2 and TRBJ2-7; TRBD1 matches 7 bases. J lost 2 bases, V lost 5 bases, and 6 bases had no gene match. The CDR3 is 14 residues long. CDR1 is SGHTA and CDR2 is FQGNSA in the germline V gene.

This clone has just one count. This chain uses TRBV11-2 with TRBJ1-1; perhaps TRBD1 as D (6 bases). V lost 2 bases, J lost 0 bases, and 7 bases lay in between. CDR1 and CDR2 from the germline V gene are SGHAT and FQNNGV. The CDR3 covers 14 residues. CDR3 DNA sequence: TGTGCCAGCAGCTTACAGGGGATGAACACTGAAGCTTTCTTT. Amino acids: CASSLQGMNTEAFF.

This clone was seen once. The rearrangement joins TRBV9 to TRBJ2-3, with a weak D call TRBD2 (5 bases). The length of the CDR3 is 17 residues. Germline lookup yields CDR1 SGDLS and CDR2 YYNGEE. V was clipped by 3 bases and J by 3 bases, with 20 bases between them. CDR3 amino acids: CASSELGSGGPTDTQYF. In nucleotides, the CDR3 is TGTGCCAGCAGCGAACTCGGGTCTGGAGGCCCAACAGATACGCAGTATTTT.

The chain is built from TRBV5-1 and TRBJ2-7, with 12 positions matching TRBD2. CDR1 SGHRS and CDR2 YFSETQ come from the germline V gene. Germline trimming cut 3 bases from V and 2 bases from J; bases unmatched to any gene: 6. This CDR3 has 16 amino acids. CDR3 sequence: CASSSRTSGITYEQYF. CDR3 DNA sequence: TGCGCCAGCAGCTCGCGGACTAGCGGGATTACCTACGAGCAGTACTTC.

This clone has only one observation. V and J are TRBV5-1 and TRBJ2-1; 8 nucleotides agree with TRBD2. Germline values: CDR1 SGHRS, CDR2 YFSETQ. The CDR3 covers 16 residues. The V gene end was trimmed by 0 bases and the J gene end by 4 bases; junction bases not matched to a gene: 6. The CDR3 coding sequence is TGCGCCAGCAGCTTGGCGGGAGGGCTACCTTACAATGAGCAGTTCTTC. Protein: CASSLAGGLPYNEQFF.

The V call is TRBV2, the J call TRBJ2-1; 7 nucleotides match TRBD2. The junction had 9 bases not matched to a gene; V was cut back by 7 bases and J by 0 bases. Germline CDR1 SNHLY, CDR2 FYNNEI. This CDR3 has 16 amino acids. The CDR3 loop is CASNSLAASSYNEQFF. In nucleotides, the CDR3 is TGTGCCAGCAATTCCCTAGCGGCCAGCTCCTACAATGAGCAGTTCTTC.

The gene calls are TRBV7-8 and TRBJ1-1; D might be TRBD1 (6 bases). V lost 2 bases and J lost 3, with 16 bases in between. The CDR3 runs to 16 residues. Germline values: CDR1 SGHVS, CDR2 FQNEAQ. The CDR3 DNA follows: TGTGCCAGCAGCTTACCCCCAACAGGGTCCTACACTGAAGCTTTCTTT. It encodes CASSLPPTGSYTEAFF.

The chain uses TRBV6-5 and TRBJ2-7, with 8 bases that match TRBD1. CDR1 is MNHEY and CDR2 is SVGAGI in the germline V gene. The length of the CDR3 is 14 residues. V lost 6 bases, J lost 0 bases, and 4 bases stayed unmatched. This chain's CDR3 is CASRDRVGSYEQYF. Written as DNA, the CDR3 is TGTGCCAGCAGGGACAGGGTGGGCTCCTACGAGCAGTACTTC.

This chain joins TRBV25-1 and TRBJ2-1, with 7 bases that match TRBD2. CDR1 and CDR2 from the germline V gene are MGHDK and SYGVNS. This CDR3 has 15 residues. The V and J ends lost 6 bases and 0 bases, in that order; junction bases with no gene match: 5. The chain's CDR3 is CASRKTSVSYNEQFF. The CDR3 nucleotides read TGTGCCAGCAGGAAAACTAGCGTCTCCTACAATGAGCAGTTCTTC.

The J gene is TRBJ1-3, the V gene TRBV13; no clear D gene. Germline V gives CDR1 PRHDT, CDR2 FYEKMQ (reference sequence). Deletions cut 2 bases from V and 1 base from J, with 3 bases between. CDR3 length equals 13 residues. The CDR3, as DNA: TGTGCCAGCAGCTTAATATCTGGAAACACCATATATTTT. Its protein is CASSLISGNTIYF. Complete variable domain (other parts from reference TRBV13 and TRBJ1-3): AAGVIQSPRHLIKEKRETATLKCYPIPRHDTVYWYQQGPGQDPQFLISFYEKMQSDKGSIPDRFSAQQFSDYHSELNMSSLELGDSALYFCASSLISGNTIYFGEGSWLTVV.

The chain couples TRBV24-1 to TRBJ2-7; D unresolved. With 3 bases removed from V and 6 bases from J, the gap between germline ends came to 11 bases. Germline V gene data show CDR1 as KGHDR and CDR2 as SFDVKD. The CDR3 sequence is 13 residues long. CDR3 coding DNA: TGTGCCACCAGTGATCCACTAATTGGCGAGCAGTACTTC. Translating it yields CATSDPLIGEQYF.

This clone was recorded a few times. The chain couples TRBV6-1 to TRBJ1-1; D might be TRBD1 (5 bases). The CDR3 runs to 16 residues. The V gene lost 2 bases and the J gene lost 0 bases, with 13 bases spanning the gap. Per germline, CDR1 MNHNS and CDR2 SASEGT. This chain's CDR3 is CASSENWGVLNTEAFF. The CDR3 DNA sequence: TGTGCCAGCAGTGAAAATTGGGGGGTATTGAACACTGAAGCTTTCTTT.

The rearrangement links TRBV27 to TRBJ1-2, with 10 bases that match TRBD1. Germline V gives CDR1 MNHEY, CDR2 SMNVEV (reference sequence). This CDR3 comprises 11 residues. CDR3 region: CALDRGLSYTF. CDR3 nucleotide sequence: TGTGCTCTGGACAGGGGGTTGAGCTACACCTTC.

This clone showed up just a few times. The chain links TRBV11-2 to TRBJ2-3; TRBD2 aligns across 11 bases. CDR3 length: 15 amino acids. Losses at the gene ends were 5 bases for V and 3 bases for J; bases not matched to a gene: 4. Per the germline V gene, CDR1 is SGHAT and CDR2 is FQNNGV. CDR3 sequence reads: CASSKRTSGTDTQYF. CDR3 nucleotides: TGTGCCAGCAGCAAACGGACTAGCGGGACAGATACGCAGTATTTT.

This clone was observed a single time. The chain carries TRBV3-1 (or the pseudogene TRBV3-2) and TRBJ2-1; 11 bases map to TRBD2. The length of the CDR3 is 17 residues. V was pared by 0 bases and J by 7 bases, with 8 bases of the junction left unmatched. Germline loops: CDR1 LGHDT, CDR2 YNNKEL (reference sequence). The CDR3 region has the DNA TGTGCCAGCAGCCAAGATGTCGGGGCTAGCGGGAGGAATGAGCAGTTCTTC. Amino acid sequence: CASSQDVGASGRNEQFF.